One sample yielded the 2 T cell receptor beta chains listed below, sequenced in a study of beta chain features in type 1 diabetes. Study-wide points: All four CD4+ subsets of Type 1 diabetes patients contained TCRB CDR3s that were moderately but significantly shorter.

Their antigens are not known. Investigators reverse transcribed all isolated RNA, so they sequenced expressed TCRB transcripts. Only in-frame clones appear in the TCRdb table, and some are missing; sequencing was by immunoSEQ multiplex PCR. In the table there are over 650,000 clones, roughly an eighth of which are singletons. The sample comprised naive CD4+ T cells from blood. The receptor source for this set is a man between 18 and 29 years old with type 1 diabetes.

The CDR3 here is CASSLGPQGFTYEQYF. CDR3 bases: TGTGCCAGCAGCTTAGGACCACAGGGATTCACCTACGAGCAGTACTTC. This chain connects TRBV7-9 to TRBJ2-7; D might be TRBD1 (6 bases). CDR3 size: 16 residues. Trimming removed 1 base from V and 2 bases from J, with 15 bases in between. In germline, CDR1 is SEHNR, CDR2 FQNEAQ (reference sequence).

This clone has a handful of counts. The CDR3 loop is CASSSLAGEEYNEQFF. The CDR3 coding sequence is TGTGCCAGCAGCTCTTTAGCGGGAGAGGAGTACAATGAGCAGTTCTTC. This sequence joins TRBV5-4 and TRBJ2-1; 9 bases map to TRBD2. CDR3 length: 16 residues. The V gene's germline CDR1 is SGHNT and CDR2 YYREEE (reference sequence). The trim removed 3 bases at V and 4 bases at J, leaving 8 bases unmatched.